Included here is one TCR beta chain sequence, with context. Its antigen remains unknown. The data are from a study of cytomegalovirus exposure and HLA in healthy donors. Background on the study: In terms of ancestry, the Caucasian-associated cluster contained about four fifths of the 300 to 400 genotyped donors. Study-wide findings and caveats: Sequences of the TCR beta chain were said to predict the HLA-A and HLA-B alleles of most subjects accurately. Only CMV serostatus was available as immune exposure information.

Germline loops: CDR1 LNHDA, CDR2 SQIVND (reference sequence). With V trimmed by 4 bases and J by 5 bases, 4 bases remained unmatched. The CDR3 extends over 14 amino acids. 13 Jbeta primers and 60 Vbeta primers were used for the PCR. Libraries were prepared by immunoSEQ multiplex PCR; TCRdb keeps only in-frame clonotypes and omits some of them. The repertoire includes about 120,000 clones, about two thirds of them detected once, and 8.2% sits in the top ten. This chain connects TRBV19 to TRBJ2-7; 11 nucleotides align to TRBD1. The receptor was derived from a woman between 40 and 50 years old in good health and CMV-seropositive. Sequenced input: PBMCs. The CDR3: CASSTGQGVHEQYF. The CDR3 DNA is TGTGCCAGTAGTACGGGACAGGGGGTCCACGAGCAGTACTTC. Together with reference TRBV19 and TRBJ2-7, the CDR3 gives the full variable domain: DGGITQSPKYLFRKEGQNVTLSCEQNLNHDAMYWYRQDPGQGLRLIYYSQIVNDFQKGDIAEGYSVSREKKESFPLTVTSAQKNPTAFYLCASSTGQGVHEQYFGPGTRLTVT.